The next 4 T cell receptor beta chains were all read from a single sample in a study of T-cell reconstitution after alpha-beta-depleted transplantation in children. TCRbeta library preparation incorporated unique molecular identifiers. TCRdb processed the PCR reads anew with MiXCR; each CDR3 protein has one entry. Among 450,000 to 600,000 distinct CDR3 sequences listed, under 15% were seen once. Sequenced material: PBMCs, mostly from graft donor cells, taken 360 days after TCRalphabeta/CD19-depleted stem cell transplant. Receptors originate from a male patient aged 10 to 17 who had a stem cell transplant for acute myeloid leukemia, so the T cells may come from the graft donor.

V usage is TRBV12-3 or TRBV12-4 and J usage is TRBJ2-2; D not resolved. With 6 bases removed from V and 1 base from J, the gap between germline ends came to 9 bases. This CDR3 comprises 14 residues. This CDR3 reads CASRPRLNTGELFF. DNA of the CDR3: TGTGCCAGCAGGCCCAGGTTGAACACCGGGGAGCTGTTTTTT.

Ten or more counts support this clonotype. This sequence joins TRBV20-1 and TRBJ2-7; the D gene is possibly TRBD2 (6 bases). The CDR3 spans 12 residues. Trimming pared 6 bases from V and 6 bases from J, leaving 15 bases between. The germline V gene encodes CDR1 DFQATT and CDR2 SNEGSKA (reference sequence). CDR3 protein: CSAPRVGGEQYF. DNA for the CDR3: TGCAGTGCCCCCAGGGTGGGGGGCGAGCAGTACTTC.

As DNA, the CDR3 is TGTGCCAGCAGTCCCCAAGCGACTAGCGGGATTTCCTACGAGCAGTACTTC. Protein product: CASSPQATSGISYEQYF. The rearrangement links TRBV12-3 or TRBV12-4 to TRBJ2-7, with TRBD2 matching 11 bases. The CDR3 is 17 residues long. The V segment lost 5 bases and the J segment 1 base; nucleotides outside the gene matches: 10.

This clonotype was seen repeatedly, ten times or more. The gene calls are TRBV7-2 and TRBJ2-2; unclear D gene. This CDR3 is built from 15 residues. Trimming stripped 1 base from V and 4 bases from J, with 10 bases between. CDR1 and CDR2 from the germline V gene are SGHTA and FQGNSA. The CDR3 sequence is CASSLDPTGTGELFF. As DNA, the CDR3 is TGTGCCAGCAGCTTAGACCCCACCGGCACCGGGGAGCTGTTTTTT.